The rows below give T cell receptor beta chains drawn from one sample of a study of T cell responses to AZD1222 COVID-19 vaccine. The table came from immunoSEQ multiplex PCR; TCRdb's copy has only in-frame clones and leaves some out. The profile covers 90,000 to 150,000 clones, with approximately 90% appearing a single time and 7.5% to 9.5% taken by the ten largest. The sequencing here drew on peripheral blood, taken on day 0 of AZD1222 vaccination. These receptors were obtained from an adult in good health. Both conserved end residues are part of each CDR3. Each record gives: clone size, D gene, V gene, J gene, CDR3 protein, CDR3 DNA. A D gene is named only where the DNA matches it firmly. Size is omitted from some rows. Given values are once, few, many or a class for expanded clones.

clone_size: NA
d_call: NA
v_call: TRBV19
j_call: TRBJ1-4
cdr3_aa: CASSIWGRDEKLFF
cdr3_nt: TGTGCCAGTAGTATCTGGGGGCGCGATGAAAAACTGTTTTTT

clone_size: NA
d_call: TRBD1
v_call: TRBV9
j_call: TRBJ1-1
cdr3_aa: CASSGGGTAQEAFF
cdr3_nt: TGTGCCAGCAGCGGAGGAGGGACAGCCCAAGAAGCTTTCTTT

clone_size: NA
d_call: NA
v_call: TRBV29-1
j_call: TRBJ2-1
cdr3_aa: CSVQVSQINEQFF
cdr3_nt: TGCAGCGTTCAAGTTAGTCAAATCAATGAGCAGTTCTTC

clone_size: NA
d_call: TRBD1
v_call: TRBV2
j_call: TRBJ1-5
cdr3_aa: CASSDSAGTGHQPQHF
cdr3_nt: TGTGCCAGCAGCGACTCGGCCGGGACAGGCCACCAGCCCCAGCATTTT

clone_size: NA
d_call: NA
v_call: TRBV18
j_call: TRBJ1-1
cdr3_aa: CASSPMAGNTEAFF
cdr3_nt: TGTGCCAGCTCACCAATGGCAGGGAATACTGAAGCTTTCTTT

clone_size: NA
d_call: NA
v_call: TRBV6-2/TRBV6-3
j_call: TRBJ1-5
cdr3_aa: CASSPLRGDSNQPQHF
cdr3_nt: TGTGCCAGCAGTCCACTCCGGGGGGATAGCAATCAGCCCCAGCATTTT

clone_size: NA
d_call: TRBD1
v_call: TRBV7-9
j_call: TRBJ1-6
cdr3_aa: CATYGTGNSPLHF
cdr3_nt: TGTGCCACCTACGGGACAGGGAATTCACCCCTCCACTTT

clone_size: NA
d_call: NA
v_call: TRBV6-5
j_call: TRBJ2-3
cdr3_aa: CASGTRTATDTQYF
cdr3_nt: TGTGCCAGCGGTACCCGGACGGCCACAGATACGCAGTATTTT

clone_size: NA
d_call: TRBD1
v_call: TRBV7-9
j_call: TRBJ2-5
cdr3_aa: CASSLEVLGQQETQYF
cdr3_nt: TGTGCCAGCAGCTTAGAGGTCCTGGGACAGCAAGAGACCCAGTACTTC

clone_size: NA
d_call: NA
v_call: TRBV6-6
j_call: TRBJ1-5
cdr3_aa: CASSLAGGSNQPQHF
cdr3_nt: TGTGCCAGCAGTCTGGCGGGGGGAAGCAATCAGCCCCAGCATTTT

clone_size: NA
d_call: NA
v_call: TRBV30
j_call: TRBJ2-7
cdr3_aa: CAWSLGESYEQYF
cdr3_nt: TGTGCCTGGAGTTTGGGGGAATCCTACGAGCAGTACTTC

clone_size: NA
d_call: NA
v_call: TRBV30
j_call: TRBJ1-5
cdr3_aa: CAWSDNSGGGNQPQHF
cdr3_nt: TGTGCCTGGAGTGATAATAGCGGAGGGGGCAATCAGCCCCAGCATTTT

clone_size: NA
d_call: NA
v_call: TRBV11-2
j_call: TRBJ1-2
cdr3_aa: CASVPPRMVGHGYTF
cdr3_nt: TGTGCCAGCGTTCCCCCTCGAATGGTCGGGCATGGCTACACCTTC

clone_size: NA
d_call: NA
v_call: TRBV12-3/TRBV12-4
j_call: TRBJ1-6
cdr3_aa: CASSPGDSPLHF
cdr3_nt: TGTGCCAGCAGTCCAGGGGATTCACCCCTCCACTTT

clone_size: NA
d_call: NA
v_call: TRBV5-4
j_call: TRBJ2-1
cdr3_aa: CASSQGGGGSSYNEQFF
cdr3_nt: TGTGCCAGCAGCCAGGGGGGAGGTGGGAGCTCCTACAATGAGCAGTTCTTC

clone_size: NA
d_call: NA
v_call: TRBV3-1/TRBV3-2
j_call: TRBJ1-2
cdr3_aa: CASSQEGHRYGYTF
cdr3_nt: TGTGCCAGCAGCCAAGAAGGACATCGGTATGGCTACACCTTC

clone_size: NA
d_call: NA
v_call: TRBV5-1
j_call: TRBJ2-7
cdr3_aa: CASSLKVQGQNEQYF
cdr3_nt: TGCGCCAGCAGCTTGAAGGTGCAGGGTCAGAACGAGCAGTACTTC

clone_size: NA
d_call: TRBD2
v_call: TRBV28
j_call: TRBJ2-1
cdr3_aa: CASSLSSGGAMVEQFF
cdr3_nt: TGTGCCAGCAGTTTATCCAGCGGGGGGGCGATGGTTGAGCAGTTCTTC

clone_size: NA
d_call: NA
v_call: TRBV27
j_call: TRBJ1-6
cdr3_aa: CASRGSYNSPLHF
cdr3_nt: TGTGCCAGCAGAGGCTCCTATAATTCACCCCTCCACTTT

clone_size: NA
d_call: NA
v_call: TRBV3-1/TRBV3-2
j_call: TRBJ1-2
cdr3_aa: CASSQLADAYGYTF
cdr3_nt: TGTGCCAGCAGCCAGCTCGCGGACGCCTATGGCTACACCTTC

clone_size: NA
d_call: NA
v_call: TRBV11-2
j_call: TRBJ1-2
cdr3_aa: CASSLDTGLLVYGYTF
cdr3_nt: TGTGCCAGCAGCTTGGACACAGGTCTGCTCGTCTATGGCTACACCTTC

clone_size: NA
d_call: TRBD1
v_call: TRBV7-2
j_call: TRBJ1-4
cdr3_aa: CASSLAGTVGEKLFF
cdr3_nt: TGTGCCAGCAGCTTGGCCGGGACAGTCGGTGAAAAACTGTTTTTT

clone_size: NA
d_call: TRBD1
v_call: TRBV27
j_call: TRBJ2-7
cdr3_aa: CASSLRQGAYEQYF
cdr3_nt: TGTGCCAGCAGTTTACGTCAGGGGGCTTACGAGCAGTACTTC

clone_size: NA
d_call: NA
v_call: TRBV24-1
j_call: TRBJ1-5
cdr3_aa: CATSDNDRLNQPQHF
cdr3_nt: TGTGCCACCAGTGACAACGACAGGCTCAATCAGCCCCAGCATTTT

clone_size: NA
d_call: NA
v_call: TRBV18
j_call: TRBJ2-5
cdr3_aa: CASSPLEAHPGTQYF
cdr3_nt: TGTGCCAGCTCACCATTGGAAGCCCACCCCGGGACCCAGTACTTC

clone_size: NA
d_call: TRBD2
v_call: TRBV5-4
j_call: TRBJ2-7
cdr3_aa: CASSSTSDDEQYF
cdr3_nt: TGTGCCAGCAGCTCGACTAGCGACGACGAGCAGTACTTC

clone_size: NA
d_call: TRBD2
v_call: TRBV7-6
j_call: TRBJ2-1
cdr3_aa: CASSLFGREQFF
cdr3_nt: TGTGCCAGCAGCTTATTCGGGAGGGAGCAGTTCTTC

clone_size: NA
d_call: NA
v_call: TRBV6-6
j_call: TRBJ1-1
cdr3_aa: CASRYTVNTEAFF
cdr3_nt: TGTGCCAGCAGATATACAGTGAACACTGAAGCTTTCTTT

clone_size: NA
d_call: NA
v_call: TRBV10-2
j_call: TRBJ1-6
cdr3_aa: CASSEQAPGNSPLHF
cdr3_nt: TGCGCCAGCAGTGAGCAGGCCCCGGGGAATTCACCCCTCCACTTT

clone_size: NA
d_call: TRBD2
v_call: TRBV7-6
j_call: TRBJ2-1
cdr3_aa: CASSATGTSPRNEQFF
cdr3_nt: TGTGCCAGCAGCGCCACCGGGACTAGCCCCAGAAATGAGCAGTTCTTC

clone_size: NA
d_call: NA
v_call: TRBV12-3/TRBV12-4
j_call: TRBJ1-3
cdr3_aa: CASNPRSGNTIYF
cdr3_nt: TGTGCCAGCAACCCCCGCTCTGGAAACACCATATATTTT

clone_size: NA
d_call: NA
v_call: TRBV6-6
j_call: TRBJ1-5
cdr3_aa: CASQSSGGDQPQHF
cdr3_nt: TGTGCCAGCCAGTCCTCTGGGGGGGACCAGCCCCAGCATTTT

clone_size: NA
d_call: TRBD2
v_call: TRBV15
j_call: TRBJ2-1
cdr3_aa: CATSTGTSGKNEQFF
cdr3_nt: TGTGCCACCAGCACAGGGACTAGCGGGAAAAATGAGCAGTTCTTC

clone_size: NA
d_call: NA
v_call: TRBV7-9
j_call: TRBJ2-2
cdr3_aa: CASSPRGGGLNTGELFF
cdr3_nt: TGTGCCAGCAGCCCGAGGGGAGGGGGGCTAAACACCGGGGAGCTGTTTTTT

clone_size: NA
d_call: NA
v_call: TRBV28
j_call: TRBJ1-2
cdr3_aa: CASSTTGYGYTF
cdr3_nt: TGTGCCAGCAGCACCACAGGGTATGGCTACACCTTC

clone_size: NA
d_call: NA
v_call: TRBV3-1/TRBV3-2
j_call: TRBJ2-6
cdr3_aa: CASSQGRGENSGANVLTF
cdr3_nt: TGTGCCAGCAGCCAAGGAAGGGGGGAAAACTCTGGGGCCAACGTCCTGACTTTC

clone_size: NA
d_call: NA
v_call: TRBV14
j_call: TRBJ1-2
cdr3_aa: CASSQAGFYGYTF
cdr3_nt: TGTGCCAGCAGCCAAGCAGGCTTCTATGGCTACACCTTC

clone_size: NA
d_call: NA
v_call: TRBV5-1
j_call: TRBJ1-4
cdr3_aa: CASSDKQGGEKLFF
cdr3_nt: TGCGCCAGCAGCGATAAACAGGGTGGAGAAAAACTGTTTTTT

clone_size: NA
d_call: TRBD1
v_call: TRBV7-9
j_call: TRBJ1-4
cdr3_aa: CASSFRQGGANEKLFF
cdr3_nt: TGTGCCAGCAGCTTTAGACAGGGGGGCGCTAATGAAAAACTGTTTTTT

clone_size: NA
d_call: TRBD2
v_call: TRBV7-9
j_call: TRBJ2-7
cdr3_aa: CASSLVAGVEQYF
cdr3_nt: TGTGCCAGCAGCTTAGTAGCGGGAGTGGAGCAGTACTTC

clone_size: NA
d_call: NA
v_call: TRBV5-1
j_call: TRBJ2-7
cdr3_aa: CASSEGTPYEQYF
cdr3_nt: TGCGCCAGCAGTGAGGGAACCCCCTACGAGCAGTACTTC

clone_size: NA
d_call: NA
v_call: TRBV19
j_call: TRBJ2-1
cdr3_aa: CASQTVTSSYNEQFF
cdr3_nt: TGTGCCAGTCAGACAGTAACAAGCTCCTACAATGAGCAGTTCTTC

clone_size: once
d_call: TRBD2
v_call: TRBV3-1/TRBV3-2
j_call: TRBJ2-7
cdr3_aa: CASSQVAGGSYEQYF
cdr3_nt: TGTGCCAGCAGCCAAGTAGCGGGGGGCTCCTACGAGCAGTACTTC

clone_size: NA
d_call: TRBD2
v_call: TRBV11-3
j_call: TRBJ2-1
cdr3_aa: CASSLGSGGLSYNEQFF
cdr3_nt: TGTGCCAGCAGCTTAGGATCGGGAGGGCTCTCCTACAATGAGCAGTTCTTC

clone_size: NA
d_call: NA
v_call: TRBV11-2
j_call: TRBJ2-1
cdr3_aa: CASSPLDPYNEQFF
cdr3_nt: TGTGCCAGCAGCCCTCTAGACCCCTACAATGAGCAGTTCTTC

clone_size: few
d_call: NA
v_call: TRBV9
j_call: TRBJ1-6
cdr3_aa: CASSVVDGHLHF
cdr3_nt: TGTGCCAGCAGCGTAGTAGACGGGCACCTCCACTTT

clone_size: NA
d_call: NA
v_call: TRBV5-1
j_call: TRBJ2-5
cdr3_aa: CASSLVAGRETQYF
cdr3_nt: TGCGCCAGCAGCTTGGTGGCAGGGAGAGAGACCCAGTACTTC

clone_size: NA
d_call: NA
v_call: TRBV19
j_call: TRBJ2-3
cdr3_aa: CASSLAGRRDTQYF
cdr3_nt: TGTGCCAGTAGTTTGGCAGGCAGAAGGGATACGCAGTATTTT

clone_size: NA
d_call: TRBD2
v_call: TRBV12-5
j_call: TRBJ2-5
cdr3_aa: CASAPGLAGETQYF
cdr3_nt: TGTGCTAGTGCCCCGGGACTAGCGGGGGAGACCCAGTACTTC

clone_size: NA
d_call: NA
v_call: TRBV18
j_call: TRBJ2-7
cdr3_aa: CASSPRNERYEQYF
cdr3_nt: TGTGCCAGCTCACCACGGAATGAACGCTACGAGCAGTACTTC

clone_size: NA
d_call: NA
v_call: TRBV6-2/TRBV6-3
j_call: TRBJ2-2
cdr3_aa: CASSYLAGAGELFF
cdr3_nt: TGTGCCAGCAGTTACTTGGCAGGGGCCGGGGAGCTGTTTTTT

clone_size: NA
d_call: TRBD2
v_call: TRBV28
j_call: TRBJ2-7
cdr3_aa: CASSFPKTSGATYEQYF
cdr3_nt: TGTGCCAGCAGTTTCCCAAAGACTAGCGGGGCGACCTACGAGCAGTACTTC

clone_size: NA
d_call: NA
v_call: TRBV11-2
j_call: TRBJ2-5
cdr3_aa: CASSPDLTQETQYF
cdr3_nt: TGTGCCAGCAGCCCTGACCTCACCCAAGAGACCCAGTACTTC

clone_size: NA
d_call: NA
v_call: TRBV7-3
j_call: TRBJ2-3
cdr3_aa: CASSLAGTRGPDTQYF
cdr3_nt: TGTGCCAGCAGCTTAGCCGGGACGAGAGGTCCAGATACGCAGTATTTT

clone_size: NA
d_call: TRBD2
v_call: TRBV7-3
j_call: TRBJ2-1
cdr3_aa: CASSLSGGDNEQFF
cdr3_nt: TGTGCCAGCAGCCTGAGCGGGGGGGACAATGAGCAGTTCTTC

clone_size: NA
d_call: NA
v_call: TRBV5-4
j_call: TRBJ1-2
cdr3_aa: CASSLAQGYYGYTF
cdr3_nt: TGTGCCAGCAGCTTGGCGCAGGGCTACTATGGCTACACCTTC

clone_size: few
d_call: NA
v_call: TRBV5-1
j_call: TRBJ2-2
cdr3_aa: CASSSDGTGELFF
cdr3_nt: TGCGCCAGCAGCTCGGACGGCACCGGGGAGCTGTTTTTT

clone_size: NA
d_call: NA
v_call: TRBV19
j_call: TRBJ1-2
cdr3_aa: CASRWSDYGYTF
cdr3_nt: TGTGCCAGTAGATGGTCGGACTATGGCTACACCTTC

clone_size: NA
d_call: TRBD2
v_call: TRBV4-1
j_call: TRBJ2-5
cdr3_aa: CASSQPGLARDQETQYF
cdr3_nt: TGCGCCAGCAGCCAGCCGGGACTAGCGAGAGATCAAGAGACCCAGTACTTC